This TCR beta chain was retrieved from a study of blood T cell repertoires in COVID-19. Assay used: immunoSEQ multiplex PCR; TCRdb lists only in-frame clones, some missing. Found here are around 70,000 clones, approximately 90% of them singletons; the top ten hold less than 6%. V trimming: 5 bases; J trimming: 6 bases; junction bases outside the gene matches: 10. Germline V gene data show CDR1 as MNHEY and CDR2 as SVGAGI. The CDR3 runs to 15 residues. Material: peripheral blood. The rearrangement links TRBV6-5 to TRBJ2-3, with 8 positions matching TRBD2. The receptor comes from a woman aged 55-70 years with active COVID-19. This CDR3 reads CASSLSGTPPDTQYF. In DNA, the CDR3 is TGTGCCAGCAGTCTTAGCGGGACCCCCCCGGATACGCAGTATTTT.